This paragraph reports one T cell receptor beta chain. Its matching antigen is unknown. This record belongs to a study of T cells in Graves' hyperthyroidism and ophthalmopathy. Amplified TCR beta CDR3 regions came from RNA transcripts. TCR CDR3 underwent first-round RT-PCR with the HTBI primer set. MiXCR, run by TCRdb on the multiplex PCR reads, gives a single entry per CDR3 protein. The sample holds hundreds of thousands of distinct CDR3 sequences, about 45% seen once. Findings of the study overall: Through a model of 13 V-J features, ophthalmopathy was separated from stable hyperthyroidism.

Germline loops: CDR1 SGHDN, CDR2 FVKESK. Deletions cut 0 bases from V and 7 bases from J, with 13 bases between. This CDR3 is built from 15 residues. Source material: peripheral blood or thyroid tissue (not recorded which). This chain joins TRBV14 and TRBJ1-5; perhaps TRBD1 as D (5 bases). The receptor was derived from a woman between 18 and 29 years old with Graves' hyperthyroidism. The CDR3 region is CASSQEGQSGQPQHF. The CDR3 nucleotides are TGTGCCAGCAGCCAAGAGGGGCAGAGTGGCCAGCCCCAGCATTTT.